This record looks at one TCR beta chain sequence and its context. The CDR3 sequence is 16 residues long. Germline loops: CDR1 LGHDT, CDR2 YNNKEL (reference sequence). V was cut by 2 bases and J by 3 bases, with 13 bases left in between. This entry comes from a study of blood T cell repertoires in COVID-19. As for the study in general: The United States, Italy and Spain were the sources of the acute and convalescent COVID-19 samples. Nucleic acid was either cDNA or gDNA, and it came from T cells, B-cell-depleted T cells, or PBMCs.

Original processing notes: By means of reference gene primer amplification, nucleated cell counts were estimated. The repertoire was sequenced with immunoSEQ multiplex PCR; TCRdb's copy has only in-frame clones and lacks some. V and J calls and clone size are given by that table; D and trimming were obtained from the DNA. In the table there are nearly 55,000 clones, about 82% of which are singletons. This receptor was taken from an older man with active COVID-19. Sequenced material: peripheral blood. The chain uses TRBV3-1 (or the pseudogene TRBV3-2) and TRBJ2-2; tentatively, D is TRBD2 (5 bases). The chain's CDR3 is CASSQYNGVYTGELFF. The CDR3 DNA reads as TGTGCCAGCAGCCAATATAACGGGGTTTACACCGGGGAGCTGTTTTTT.